The entry below gives a single T cell receptor (beta chain) sequence along with its context. What this receptor recognizes is not known. Base quality data are lacking; no much larger clone is found one base away. V and J are truncated by 6 bases and 4 bases respectively, leaving an intervening sequence of 10 bases. Sequences SGHNT (CDR1) and YYREEE (CDR2) are obtained from the germline V gene (reference sequence). The CDR3 measures 12 amino acids from cysteine to phenylalanine. The retained sequence is limited to the CDR3, 36 bases, with the frame set at the first base. Libraries were constructed by the immunoSEQ multiplex PCR assay. In its TCRdb copy, this immuneACCESS table keeps in-frame sequences only and misses some clones. Where compared with another copy, unresolved V genes explain less than half of these, and the others have no known cause. This sample comprises 75,000 to 100,000 clones, approximately 95% of them detected only once. The ten largest clones represent 0.26% of the sample.

The sample originates from a study of technical replicates of blood from several donors listed by TCRdb under 2017. Recombination connected TRBV5-4 to TRBJ1-2; TRBD1 is a weak D gene call, 6 bases matching. This TCR was recovered from a human donor in good health. Sequences were obtained from T cells isolated from PBMCs. The nucleotide sequence reads TGTGCCAGCACTGGGGGCAGCTATGGCTACACCTTC. Protein translation: CASTGGSYGYTF.